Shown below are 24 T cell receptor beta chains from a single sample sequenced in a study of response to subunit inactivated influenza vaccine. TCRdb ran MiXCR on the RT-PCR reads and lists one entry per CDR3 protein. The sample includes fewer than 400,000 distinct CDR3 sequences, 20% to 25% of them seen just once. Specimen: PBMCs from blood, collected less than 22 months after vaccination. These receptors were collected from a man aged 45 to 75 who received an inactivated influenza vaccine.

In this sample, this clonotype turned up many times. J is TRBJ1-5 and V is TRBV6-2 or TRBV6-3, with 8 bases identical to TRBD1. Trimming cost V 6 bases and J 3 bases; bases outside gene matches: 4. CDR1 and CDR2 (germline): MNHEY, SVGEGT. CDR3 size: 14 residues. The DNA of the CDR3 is TGTGCCAGCAGCAGGACAGGGAACAATCAGCCCCAGCATTTT. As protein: CASSRTGNNQPQHF.

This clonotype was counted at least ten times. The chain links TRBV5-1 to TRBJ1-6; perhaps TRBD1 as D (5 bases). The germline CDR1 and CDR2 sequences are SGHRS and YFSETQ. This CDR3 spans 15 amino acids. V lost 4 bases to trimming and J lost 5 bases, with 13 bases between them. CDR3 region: CASSSRQLNNSPLHF. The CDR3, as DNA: TGCGCCAGCAGCAGCCGACAGTTAAATAATTCACCCCTCCACTTT.

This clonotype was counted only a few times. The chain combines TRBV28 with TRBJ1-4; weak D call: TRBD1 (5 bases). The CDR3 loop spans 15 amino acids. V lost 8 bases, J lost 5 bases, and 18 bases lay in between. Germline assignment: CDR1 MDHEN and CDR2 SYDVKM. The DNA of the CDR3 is TGTGCCAGCCAAGGGACCGGGGCGAGGAATGAAAAACTGTTTTTT. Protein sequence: CASQGTGARNEKLFF. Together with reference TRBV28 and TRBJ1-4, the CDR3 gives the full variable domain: DVKVTQSSRYLVKRTGEKVFLECVQDMDHENMFWYRQDPGLGLRLIYFSYDVKMKEKGDIPEGYSVSREKKERFSLILESASTNQTSMYLCASQGTGARNEKLFFGSGTQLSVL.

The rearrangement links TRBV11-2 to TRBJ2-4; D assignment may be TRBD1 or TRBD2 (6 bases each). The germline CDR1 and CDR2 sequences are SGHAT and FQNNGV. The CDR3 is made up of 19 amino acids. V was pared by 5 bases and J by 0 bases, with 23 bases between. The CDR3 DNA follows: TGTGCCAGCAGCCCCCGAGGGGGGATCCCCATACTAGCCAAAAACATTCAGTACTTC. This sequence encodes CASSPRGGIPILAKNIQYF.

The CDR3: CASSLLEGAAQYF. For the CDR3, the DNA is TGTGCCAGCAGTTTGTTGGAGGGGGCCGCGCAGTACTTC. The genes are TRBV12-3 or TRBV12-4 and TRBJ2-7; TRBD1 is a possible D gene (7 bases). The CDR3 totals 13 residues. V was trimmed by 3 bases and J by 9 bases, leaving 15 bases between them.

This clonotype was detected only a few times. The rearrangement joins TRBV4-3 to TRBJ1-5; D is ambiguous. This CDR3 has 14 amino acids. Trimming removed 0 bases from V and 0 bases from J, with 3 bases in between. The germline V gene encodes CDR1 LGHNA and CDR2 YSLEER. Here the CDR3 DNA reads TGCGCCAGCAGCCAAGATTATAGCAATCAGCCCCAGCATTTT. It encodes CASSQDYSNQPQHF.

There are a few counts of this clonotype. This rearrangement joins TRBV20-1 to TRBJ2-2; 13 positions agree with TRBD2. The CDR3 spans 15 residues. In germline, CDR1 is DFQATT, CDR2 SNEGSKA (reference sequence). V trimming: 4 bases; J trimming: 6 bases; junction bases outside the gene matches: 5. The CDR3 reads CSAIGLAGVAGELFF. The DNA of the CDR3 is TGCAGTGCTATAGGACTAGCGGGAGTAGCCGGGGAGCTGTTTTTT.

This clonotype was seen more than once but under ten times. CDR3 loop: CATWDGTNEKLFF. The CDR3 region has the DNA TGCGCCACCTGGGACGGAACTAATGAAAAACTGTTTTTT. The chain combines TRBV10-1 with TRBJ1-4; maybe TRBD1 (5 bases). The CDR3 covers 13 residues. Trimming cost V 10 bases and J 1 base, with 10 bases left between them. Germline-derived CDR1 and CDR2 are WNHNN and SYGVQD (reference sequence).

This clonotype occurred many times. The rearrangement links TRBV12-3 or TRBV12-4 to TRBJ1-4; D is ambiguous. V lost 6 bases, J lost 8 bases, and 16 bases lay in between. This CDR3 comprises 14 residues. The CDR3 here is CASSHPGRREKLFF. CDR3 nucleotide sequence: TGTGCCAGCAGCCACCCGGGCCGACGGGAAAAACTGTTTTTT.

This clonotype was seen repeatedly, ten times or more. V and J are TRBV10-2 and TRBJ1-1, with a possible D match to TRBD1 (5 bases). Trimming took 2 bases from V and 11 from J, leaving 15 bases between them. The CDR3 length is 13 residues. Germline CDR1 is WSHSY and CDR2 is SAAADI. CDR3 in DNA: TGCGCCAGCAGTGAGGGTGGGGGATTCGACGCTTTCTTT. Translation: CASSEGGGFDAFF.

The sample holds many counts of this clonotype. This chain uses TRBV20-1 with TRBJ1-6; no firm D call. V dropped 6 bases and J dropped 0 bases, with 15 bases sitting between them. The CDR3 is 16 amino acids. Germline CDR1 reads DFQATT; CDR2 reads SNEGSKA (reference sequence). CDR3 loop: CSASGQGSSYNSPLHF. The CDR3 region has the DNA TGCAGTGCGTCGGGCCAAGGGAGCTCCTATAATTCACCCCTCCACTTT.

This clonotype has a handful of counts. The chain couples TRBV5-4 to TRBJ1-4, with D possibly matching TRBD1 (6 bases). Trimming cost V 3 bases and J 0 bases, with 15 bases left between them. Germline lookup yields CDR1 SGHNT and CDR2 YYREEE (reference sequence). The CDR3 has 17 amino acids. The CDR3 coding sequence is TGTGCCAGCAGCTACCTCAGGGGTAGTGCAACTAATGAAAAACTGTTTTTT. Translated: CASSYLRGSATNEKLFF.

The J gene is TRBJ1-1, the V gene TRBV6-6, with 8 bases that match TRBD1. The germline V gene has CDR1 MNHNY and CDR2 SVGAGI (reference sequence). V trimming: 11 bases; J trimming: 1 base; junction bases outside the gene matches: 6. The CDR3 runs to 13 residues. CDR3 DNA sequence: TGTGCCTCAAGGACAGGGAAGAACACTGAAGCTTTCTTT. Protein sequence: CASRTGKNTEAFF.

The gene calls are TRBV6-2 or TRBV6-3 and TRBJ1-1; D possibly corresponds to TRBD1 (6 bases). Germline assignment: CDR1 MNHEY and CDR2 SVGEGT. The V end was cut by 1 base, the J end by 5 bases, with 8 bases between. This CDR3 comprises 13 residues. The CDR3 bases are TGTGCCAGCAGTTACTTAACAGGGACTGAAGCTTTCTTT. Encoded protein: CASSYLTGTEAFF.

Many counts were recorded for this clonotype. CDR3 nucleotide sequence: TGTGCCAGCAGCGTCAATGCACAGGGAAGCTATGGCTACACCTTC. It codes for CASSVNAQGSYGYTF. This chain uses TRBV9 with TRBJ1-2; the D gene is possibly TRBD1 (6 bases). CDR3 length equals 15 residues. V lost 2 bases to trimming and J lost 4 bases, with 15 bases between them. Germline CDR1 is SGDLS and CDR2 is YYNGEE.

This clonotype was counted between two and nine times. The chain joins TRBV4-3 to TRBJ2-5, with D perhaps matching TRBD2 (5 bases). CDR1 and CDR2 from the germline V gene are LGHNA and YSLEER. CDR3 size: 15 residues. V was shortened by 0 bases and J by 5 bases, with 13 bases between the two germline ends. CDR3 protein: CASSQDLNTGETQYF. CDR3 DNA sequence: TGCGCCAGCAGCCAAGACCTGAACACGGGGGAGACCCAGTACTTC.

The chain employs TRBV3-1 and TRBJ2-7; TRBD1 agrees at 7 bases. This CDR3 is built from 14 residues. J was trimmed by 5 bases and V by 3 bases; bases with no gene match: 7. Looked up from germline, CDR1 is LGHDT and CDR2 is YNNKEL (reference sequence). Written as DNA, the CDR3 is TGTGCCAGCAGCCAGCCGGGACAGTGGGACGAGCAGTACTTC. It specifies CASSQPGQWDEQYF.

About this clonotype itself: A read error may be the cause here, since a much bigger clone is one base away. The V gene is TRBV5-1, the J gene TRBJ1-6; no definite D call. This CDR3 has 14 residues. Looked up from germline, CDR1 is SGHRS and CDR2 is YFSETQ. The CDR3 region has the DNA TGCGCCAGCAGCTTAACCGGGGATAATTCAGCCCTCCACTTT. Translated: CASSLTGDNSALHF.

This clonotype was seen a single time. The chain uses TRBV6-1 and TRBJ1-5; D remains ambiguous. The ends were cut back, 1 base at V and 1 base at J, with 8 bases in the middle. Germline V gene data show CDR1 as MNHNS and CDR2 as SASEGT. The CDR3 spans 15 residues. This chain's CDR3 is CASSEVGGSNQPQHF. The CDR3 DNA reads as TGTGCCAGCAGTGAAGTTGGAGGCAGCAATCAGCCCCAGCATTTT.

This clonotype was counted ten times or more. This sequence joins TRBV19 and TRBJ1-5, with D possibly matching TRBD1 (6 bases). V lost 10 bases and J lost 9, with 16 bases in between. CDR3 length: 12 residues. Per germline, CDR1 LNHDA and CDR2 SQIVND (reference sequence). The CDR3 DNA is TGTGCCACCGGGACAAGTTATAGGCCCCAGCATTTT. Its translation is CATGTSYRPQHF.

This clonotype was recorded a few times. Here the CDR3 DNA reads TGTGCCAGCAGCGCAGGACAGGGGGGGACTGAAGCTTTCTTT. Translation: CASSAGQGGTEAFF. V and J are TRBV9 and TRBJ1-1; 10 positions agree with TRBD1. The CDR3 has 14 residues. CDR1 and CDR2 (germline): SGDLS, YYNGEE. The trim removed 3 bases at V and 5 bases at J, leaving 4 bases unmatched.

The CDR3 region has the DNA TGTGCCAGCAGTGATAGTAGCCAAACCCCCAATGAGCAGTTCTTC. Protein: CASSDSSQTPNEQFF. The chain employs TRBV2 and TRBJ2-1; D gene unclear. Trimming removed 3 bases at V and 6 bases at J, with 15 bases between. The CDR3 has 15 amino acids. Per the germline V gene, CDR1 is SNHLY and CDR2 is FYNNEI.

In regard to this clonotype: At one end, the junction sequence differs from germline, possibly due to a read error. The CDR3 DNA is TGTGCCAGCAGTTTAGGGGGGGGGACAGACACTGAAGCTTTATTT. Protein: CASSLGGGTDTEALF. The chain links TRBV12-3 or TRBV12-4 to TRBJ1-1, with 7 nucleotides matching TRBD1. The CDR3 covers 15 residues.

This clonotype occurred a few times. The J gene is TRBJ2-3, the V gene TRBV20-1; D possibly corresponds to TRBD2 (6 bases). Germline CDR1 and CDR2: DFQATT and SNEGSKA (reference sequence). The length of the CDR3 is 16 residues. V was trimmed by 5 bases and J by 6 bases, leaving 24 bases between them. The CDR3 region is CSALVAMAGLSDTQYF. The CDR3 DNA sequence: TGCAGTGCTCTGGTAGCTATGGCGGGGTTGTCCGATACGCAGTATTTT.